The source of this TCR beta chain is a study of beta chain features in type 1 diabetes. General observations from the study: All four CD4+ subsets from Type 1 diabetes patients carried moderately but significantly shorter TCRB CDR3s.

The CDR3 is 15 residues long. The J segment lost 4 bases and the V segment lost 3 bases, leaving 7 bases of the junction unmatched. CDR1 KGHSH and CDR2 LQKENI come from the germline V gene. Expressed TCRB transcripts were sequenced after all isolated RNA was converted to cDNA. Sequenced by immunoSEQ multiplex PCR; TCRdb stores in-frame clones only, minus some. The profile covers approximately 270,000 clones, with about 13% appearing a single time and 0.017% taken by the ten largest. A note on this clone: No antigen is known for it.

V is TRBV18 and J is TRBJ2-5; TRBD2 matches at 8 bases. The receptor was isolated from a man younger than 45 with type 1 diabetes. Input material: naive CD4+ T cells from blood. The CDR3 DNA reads TGTGCCAGCTCACCGTCGGGAGGGTACCGAGAGACCCAGTACTTC. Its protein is CASSPSGGYRETQYF.